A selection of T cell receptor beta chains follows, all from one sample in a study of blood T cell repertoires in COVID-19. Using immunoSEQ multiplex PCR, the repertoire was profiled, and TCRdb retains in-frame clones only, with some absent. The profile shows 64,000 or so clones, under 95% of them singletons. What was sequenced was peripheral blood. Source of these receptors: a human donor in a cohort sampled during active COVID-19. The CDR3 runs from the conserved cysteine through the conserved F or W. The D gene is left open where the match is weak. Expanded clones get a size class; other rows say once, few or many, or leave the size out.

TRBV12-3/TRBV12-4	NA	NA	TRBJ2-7	TGTGCCAGCAGTTTAGTACATCACTACGAGCAGTACTTC	CASSLVHHYEQYF
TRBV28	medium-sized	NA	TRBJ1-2	TGTGCCAGCAGTTTAGTTCTTGGCAGGGGAAGTGGCTACACCTTC	CASSLVLGRGSGYTF
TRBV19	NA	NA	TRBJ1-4	TGTGCCAGTAGTGCCTCTAGTGAAAAACTGTTTTTT	CASSASSEKLFF
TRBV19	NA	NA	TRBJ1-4	TGTGCCAGTACCTCGACAGGCGCAACTAATGAAAAACTGTTTTTT	CASTSTGATNEKLFF
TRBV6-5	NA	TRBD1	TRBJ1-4	TGTGCCAGCAGTTACTCGTCCAGGGGGCTACGAGAAAAACTGTTTTTT	CASSYSSRGLREKLFF
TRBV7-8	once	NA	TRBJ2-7	TGTGCCAGCAGCTTACCGAGCTCCTACGAGCAGTACTTC	CASSLPSSYEQYF
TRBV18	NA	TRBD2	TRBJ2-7	TGTGCCAGCTCACCGGGACTAGCGGGAGGAAACGAGCAGTACTTC	CASSPGLAGGNEQYF
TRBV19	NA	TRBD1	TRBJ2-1	TGTGCCAGTAGTATAGGCGGACAGGCCGACAATGAGCAGTTCTTC	CASSIGGQADNEQFF
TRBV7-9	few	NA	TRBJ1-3	TGTGCCAGCAGCGTGGACAGACGTAGCTCTGGAAACACCATATATTTT	CASSVDRRSSGNTIYF
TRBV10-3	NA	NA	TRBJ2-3	TGTGCCATCAGTGGGAGGGCAGCCACAGATACGCAGTATTTT	CAISGRAATDTQYF
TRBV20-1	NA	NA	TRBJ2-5	TGCAGTGCGGGGGCCAGGGAGACCCAGTACTTC	CSAGARETQYF
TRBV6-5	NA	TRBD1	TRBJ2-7	TGTGCCAGCAGGACGGACAGGGGACACTACGAGCAGTACTTC	CASRTDRGHYEQYF
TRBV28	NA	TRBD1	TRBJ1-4	TGTGCCAGCAGTCCACCGACAGGGGGCAATGAAAAACTGTTTTTT	CASSPPTGGNEKLFF
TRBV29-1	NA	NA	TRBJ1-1	TGCAGCGCAAGGGATGGGGTGGCAGGGAAATCCCCGGGCACTGAAGCTTTCTTT	CSARDGVAGKSPGTEAFF
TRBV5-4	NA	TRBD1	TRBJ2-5	TGTGCCAGCAGAATTGGGACAGGGGGATCTGAGACCCAGTACTTC	CASRIGTGGSETQYF
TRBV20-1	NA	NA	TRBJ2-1	TGCAGTCCAACGATGCGGTTCTTC	CSPTMRFF
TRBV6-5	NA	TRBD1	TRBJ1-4	TGTGCCAGCAGTTACTCCAACAGGGGGCGCCGAGAACTGTTTTTT	CASSYSNRGRRELFF
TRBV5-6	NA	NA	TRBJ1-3	TGTGCCAGCAGCTTAGGAGGGATCGGTAGAAACACCATATATTTT	CASSLGGIGRNTIYF
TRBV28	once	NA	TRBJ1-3	TGTGCCAGCAAGGAGGATTACTCTGGAAACACCATATATTTT	CASKEDYSGNTIYF
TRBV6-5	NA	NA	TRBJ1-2	TGTGCCAGCAGCCCCGGGGGATTGGACTATGGCTACACCTTC	CASSPGGLDYGYTF
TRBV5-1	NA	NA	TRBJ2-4	TGCGCCAGCAGCCCCGAGGTCGCCAAAAACATTCAGTACTTC	CASSPEVAKNIQYF
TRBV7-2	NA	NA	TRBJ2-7	TGTGCCAGCAGTCCCATCGTGGGCGACTACGAGCAGTACTTC	CASSPIVGDYEQYF
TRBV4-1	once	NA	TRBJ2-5	TGCGCCAGCAGCCAAGATTATGCCAGGCGACAAGAGACCCAGTACTTC	CASSQDYARRQETQYF
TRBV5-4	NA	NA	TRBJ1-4	TGTGCCAGCAGCTTGACACAGGGTGCAACTAATGAAAAACTGTTTTTT	CASSLTQGATNEKLFF
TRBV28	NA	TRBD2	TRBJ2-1	TGTGCCAGCAGTTTAGAGGGACTAGCGGGTAACAATGAGCAGTTCTTC	CASSLEGLAGNNEQFF
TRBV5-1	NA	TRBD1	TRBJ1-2	TGCGCCAGCAGCACGGGCGACAGGGAAGGCTATGGCTACACCTTC	CASSTGDREGYGYTF
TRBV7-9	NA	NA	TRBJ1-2	TGTGCCAGCAGCTTAGTTGGGACAACCCGCGGCTACACCTTC	CASSLVGTTRGYTF
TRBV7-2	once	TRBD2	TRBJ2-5	TGTGCCAGCGGGCGACTAGCGGGGACTGTGACCCAGTACTTC	CASGRLAGTVTQYF
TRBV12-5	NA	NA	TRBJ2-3	TGTGCTAGTGCGGGGTTGGATACGCAGTATTTT	CASAGLDTQYF
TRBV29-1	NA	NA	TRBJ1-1	TGCAGCGTTGTCAATGGCGGGGCCGGGTGGTACACTGAAGCTTTCTTT	CSVVNGGAGWYTEAFF
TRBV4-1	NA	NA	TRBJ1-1	TGCGCCAGCAGCCCCCTACAGGGAGAGGCTGAAGCTTTCTTT	CASSPLQGEAEAFF
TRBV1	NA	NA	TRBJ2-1	TGCACCAGCAGCCAAGATGCTGGACTAGCGGCTTACCGCAGCTCCTACAATGAGCAGTTCTTC	CTSSQDAGLAAYRSSYNEQFF
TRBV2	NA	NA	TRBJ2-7	TGTGCCAGCACCTCCCGGACATCCTACGAGCAGTACTTC	CASTSRTSYEQYF
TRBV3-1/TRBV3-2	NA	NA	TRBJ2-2	TGTGCCAGCAATCCACCTAGAGTATACAAAAACACCGGGGAGCTGTTTTTT	CASNPPRVYKNTGELFF
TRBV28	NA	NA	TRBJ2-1	TGTGCCAGCAGCAAGCCCCGAGGTAGCGGAGGCTACAATGAGCAGTTCTTC	CASSKPRGSGGYNEQFF
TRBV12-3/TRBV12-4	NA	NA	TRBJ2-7	TGTGCCAGCAGTCTTCTTTACGAGCAGTACTTC	CASSLLYEQYF
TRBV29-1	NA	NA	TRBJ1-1	TGCAGCGTTGAAGTGGGCCCCCAGGGGACTGAAGCTTTCTTT	CSVEVGPQGTEAFF
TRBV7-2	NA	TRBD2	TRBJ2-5	TGTGCCAGCAGCTTGAACCTGTTAGCGGGAGAGACCCAGTACTTC	CASSLNLLAGETQYF
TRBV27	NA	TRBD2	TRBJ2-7	TGTGCCAGCAGGGTCTCCAGCGGGAGCTTCTACGAGCAGTACTTC	CASRVSSGSFYEQYF
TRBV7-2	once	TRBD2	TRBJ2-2	TGTGCCAGCAGCCTACTAGCGCTGAACACCGGGGAGCTGTTTTTT	CASSLLALNTGELFF
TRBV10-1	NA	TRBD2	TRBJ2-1	TGCGCCAGCAGTTTGAGCGGGAGTTACAATGGGCAGTTCTTC	CASSLSGSYNGQFF
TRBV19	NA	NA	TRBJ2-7	TGTGCCAGTAGTATACCCGGCAGGGATAGCCAGCAGTACTTC	CASSIPGRDSQQYF
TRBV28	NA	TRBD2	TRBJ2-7	TGTGCCCCCCGGACTAGCGGCTACGAGCAGTACTTC	CAPRTSGYEQYF